The 8 T cell receptor beta chains presented below share a single source sample, sequenced in a study of cytotoxic CD8 clonotypes in ibrutinib-treated CLL. The data were produced by immunoSEQ multiplex PCR, yet TCRdb's version contains in-frame clones alone and is incomplete. The sample records 250,000 to 350,000 clones, around 77% being singletons. Specimen: PBMCs, collected at disease progression, from a patient treated with ibrutinib. These receptors all stem from a human donor with chronic lymphocytic leukemia.

V usage is TRBV29-1 and J usage is TRBJ1-2; D is unclear. This CDR3 is 10 amino acids long. In germline, CDR1 is SQVTM, CDR2 ANQGSEA. V was pared by 4 bases and J by 6 bases, with 6 bases between. This chain's CDR3 is CSVGRDGYTF. CDR3 in DNA: TGCAGCGTTGGGAGGGATGGCTACACCTTC.

V usage is TRBV11-2 and J usage is TRBJ1-1, with 10 bases aligning to TRBD1. Looked up from germline, CDR1 is SGHAT and CDR2 is FQNNGV. This CDR3 spans 15 amino acids. V trimming: 1 base; J trimming: 5 bases; junction bases outside the gene matches: 4. DNA of the CDR3: TGTGCCAGCAGCTTAGGTACGGGACAGGGGACTGAAGCTTTCTTT. It translates to CASSLGTGQGTEAFF.

This chain joins TRBV5-6 and TRBJ1-5; possible D gene TRBD1, 5 bases. Germline loops: CDR1 SGHDT, CDR2 YYEEEE. Trimming removed 4 bases from V and 4 bases from J, with 15 bases in between. The CDR3 consists of 15 residues. Written as DNA, the CDR3 is TGTGCCAGCAGCCCTGGCCGTTGGGGGAATCAGCCCCAGCATTTT. Translation: CASSPGRWGNQPQHF.

This clone was recorded a few times. The chain couples TRBV28 to TRBJ2-7; D is undetermined. Germline lookup yields CDR1 MDHEN and CDR2 SYDVKM. The length of the CDR3 is 13 residues. V was pared by 6 bases and J by 1 base, with 10 bases between. The CDR3 loop is CASSSGSSYEQYF. The CDR3 nucleotides are TGTGCCAGCAGCTCGGGCAGTTCCTACGAGCAGTACTTC.

The rearrangement joins TRBV11-2 to TRBJ2-1, with 9 bases matching TRBD1. With 3 bases clipped from V and 8 bases from J, the junction kept 8 bases outside the gene matches. The CDR3 consists of 15 residues. The germline V gene has CDR1 SGHAT and CDR2 FQNNGV. CDR3 bases: TGTGCCAGCAGCTTTGCCGGGACAGGGACGCATGAGCAGTTCTTC. It encodes CASSFAGTGTHEQFF.

The chain carries TRBV11-3 and TRBJ2-1; 9 nucleotides line up with TRBD2. Germline V CDR1 and CDR2: SGHNT, YENEEA. This CDR3 comprises 15 residues. Losses at the gene ends were 2 bases for V and 9 bases for J; bases not matched to a gene: 8. The CDR3 DNA is TGTGCCAGCAGCTTAAGGAGCGGGGGGATCGGTGAGCAGTTCTTC. Its protein is CASSLRSGGIGEQFF.

The V and J genes are TRBV9 and TRBJ2-5, with TRBD1 identical over 7 bases. With 0 bases clipped from V and 4 bases from J, the junction kept 3 bases outside the gene matches. The CDR3 runs 14 residues. The germline V gene encodes CDR1 SGDLS and CDR2 YYNGEE. As DNA, the CDR3 is TGTGCCAGCAGCGTAGGACAGGGAATAGAGACCCAGTACTTC. Amino acids: CASSVGQGIETQYF.

The chain uses TRBV28 and TRBJ2-3; 10 bases agree with TRBD1. The CDR3 runs 15 residues. V shed 6 bases and J 4 bases; nucleotides not matched to a gene: 7. CDR1 is MDHEN, CDR2 SYDVKM, per germline. The DNA of the CDR3 is TGTGCCAGCAGCAAGGGACAGGGGAACGCAGATACGCAGTATTTT. Translated, it gives CASSKGQGNADTQYF.